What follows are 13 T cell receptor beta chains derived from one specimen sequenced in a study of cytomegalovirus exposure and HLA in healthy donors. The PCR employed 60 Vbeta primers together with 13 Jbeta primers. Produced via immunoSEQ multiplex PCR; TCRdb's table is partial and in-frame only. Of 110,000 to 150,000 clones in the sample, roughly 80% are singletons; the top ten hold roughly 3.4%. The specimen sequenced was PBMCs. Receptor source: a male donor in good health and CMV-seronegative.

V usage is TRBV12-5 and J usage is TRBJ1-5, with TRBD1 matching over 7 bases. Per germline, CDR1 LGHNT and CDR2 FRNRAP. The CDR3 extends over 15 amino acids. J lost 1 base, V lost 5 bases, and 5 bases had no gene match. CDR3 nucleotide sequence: TGTGCTAGTGGTGGCTTGGGACAGAGCAATCAGCCCCAGCATTTT. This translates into CASGGLGQSNQPQHF.

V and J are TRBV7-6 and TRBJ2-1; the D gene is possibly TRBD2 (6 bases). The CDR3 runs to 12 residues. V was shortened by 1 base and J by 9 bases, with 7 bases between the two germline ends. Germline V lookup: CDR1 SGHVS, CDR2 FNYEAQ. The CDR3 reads CASSLGRGEQFF. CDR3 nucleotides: TGTGCCAGCAGCTTAGGGCGGGGTGAGCAGTTCTTC.

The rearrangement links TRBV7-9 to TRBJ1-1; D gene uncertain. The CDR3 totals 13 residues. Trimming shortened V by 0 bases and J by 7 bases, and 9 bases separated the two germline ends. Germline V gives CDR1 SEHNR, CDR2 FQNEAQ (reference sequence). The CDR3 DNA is TGTGCCAGCAGCTTAGCAGAAAAGCTTGAAGCTTTCTTT. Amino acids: CASSLAEKLEAFF.

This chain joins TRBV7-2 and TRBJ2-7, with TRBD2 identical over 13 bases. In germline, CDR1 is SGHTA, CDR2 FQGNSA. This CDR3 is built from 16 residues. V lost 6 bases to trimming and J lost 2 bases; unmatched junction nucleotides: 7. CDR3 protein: CASRGGLAGPPYEQYF. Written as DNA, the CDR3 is TGTGCCAGCAGGGGGGGACTAGCGGGACCCCCCTACGAGCAGTACTTC. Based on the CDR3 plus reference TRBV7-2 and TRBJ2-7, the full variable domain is GAGVSQSPSNKVTEKGKDVELRCDPISGHTALYWYRQSLGQGLEFLIYFQGNSAPDKSGLPSDRFSAERTGGSVSTLTIQRTQQEDSAVYLCASRGGLAGPPYEQYFGPGTRLTVT.

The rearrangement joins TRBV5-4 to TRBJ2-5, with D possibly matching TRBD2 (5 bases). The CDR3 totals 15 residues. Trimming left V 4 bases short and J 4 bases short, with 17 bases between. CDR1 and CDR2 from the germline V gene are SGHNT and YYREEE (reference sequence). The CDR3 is CASSLSGVPRETQYF. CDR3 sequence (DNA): TGTGCCAGCAGCCTGAGCGGAGTCCCTCGAGAGACCCAGTACTTC.

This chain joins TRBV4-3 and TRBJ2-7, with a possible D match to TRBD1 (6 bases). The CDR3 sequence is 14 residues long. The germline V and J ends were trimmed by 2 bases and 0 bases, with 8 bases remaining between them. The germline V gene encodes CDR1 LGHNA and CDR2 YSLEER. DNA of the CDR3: TGCGCCAGCAGCCAAAGGGGGAGCTCCTACGAGCAGTACTTC. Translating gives CASSQRGSSYEQYF.

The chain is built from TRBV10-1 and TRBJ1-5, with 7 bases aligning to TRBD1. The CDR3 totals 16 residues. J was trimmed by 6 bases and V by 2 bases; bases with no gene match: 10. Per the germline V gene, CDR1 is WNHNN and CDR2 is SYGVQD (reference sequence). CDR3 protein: CASSEPYRGDGQPQHF. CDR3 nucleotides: TGCGCCAGCAGTGAGCCTTACAGGGGTGATGGTCAGCCCCAGCATTTT.

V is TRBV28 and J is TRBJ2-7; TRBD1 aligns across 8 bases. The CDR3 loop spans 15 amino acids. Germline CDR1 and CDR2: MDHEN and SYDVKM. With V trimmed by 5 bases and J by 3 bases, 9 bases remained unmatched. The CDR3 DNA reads TGTGCCAGCAGTGTTTACAGGGGGGAAAACTACGAGCAGTACTTC. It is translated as CASSVYRGENYEQYF.

The CDR3 region has the DNA TGCGCCAGCAGCTTGGATAGCCGCAGTAGAAACGTCCTGACTTTC. Translation gives CASSLDSRSRNVLTF. The chain uses TRBV5-1 and TRBJ2-6; D remains unclear. Germline CDR1 and CDR2: SGHRS and YFSETQ. V shed 0 bases and J shed 10 bases, with 14 bases lying between them. This CDR3 contains 15 residues.

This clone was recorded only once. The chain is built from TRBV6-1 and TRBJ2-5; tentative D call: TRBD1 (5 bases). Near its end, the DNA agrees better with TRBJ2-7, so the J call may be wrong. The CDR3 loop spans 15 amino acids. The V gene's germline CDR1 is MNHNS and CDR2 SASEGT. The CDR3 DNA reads TGTGCCAGCAGTGTCCTCCGACAGAGCTCCTACGAGCAGTACTTC. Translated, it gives CASSVLRQSSYEQYF.

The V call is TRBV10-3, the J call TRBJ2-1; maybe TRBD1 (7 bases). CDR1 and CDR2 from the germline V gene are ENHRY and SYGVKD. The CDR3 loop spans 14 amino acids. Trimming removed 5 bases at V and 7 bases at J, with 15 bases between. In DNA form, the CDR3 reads TGTGCCATCAGTTCAGGGGGGTTCGGGAATGAGCAGTTCTTC. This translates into CAISSGGFGNEQFF.

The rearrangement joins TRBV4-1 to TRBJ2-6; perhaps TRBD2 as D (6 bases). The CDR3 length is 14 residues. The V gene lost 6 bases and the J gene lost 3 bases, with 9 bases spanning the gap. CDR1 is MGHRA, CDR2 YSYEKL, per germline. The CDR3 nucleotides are TGCGCCAGCAGACATAGCGGTGGGGCCAACGTCCTGACTTTC. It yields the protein CASRHSGGANVLTF.

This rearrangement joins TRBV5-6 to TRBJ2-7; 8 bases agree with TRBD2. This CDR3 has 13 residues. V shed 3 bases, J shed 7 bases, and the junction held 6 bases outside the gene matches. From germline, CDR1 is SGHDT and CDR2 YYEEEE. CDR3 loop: CASSWVSGDEQYF. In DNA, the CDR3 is TGTGCCAGCAGCTGGGTTAGCGGGGATGAGCAGTACTTC.